The clone carrying this TCR beta chain was counted a few times. Sequencing was performed with immunoSEQ multiplex PCR; in TCRdb, only in-frame clones are kept and a portion is missing. The table includes a few hundred thousand clones, 80% to 90% detected once. The record originates from a study of blood T cell repertoires in COVID-19. This sequence originates from a man aged 30-40 years who had recovered from COVID-19. Sequenced material: PBMCs or T cells enriched from blood (not recorded which).

The CDR3 coding sequence is TGTGCCAGCAGTGAGGGGACAGGCCTTGAAGCTTTCTTT. Its protein product is CASSEGTGLEAFF. This sequence joins TRBV6-4 and TRBJ1-1; 8 bases fit TRBD1. Trimming took 3 bases from V and 7 from J; bases not matched to a gene: 4. The CDR3 contains 13 residues. CDR1 MRHNA and CDR2 SNTAGT come from the germline V gene.